Listed here are 3 T cell receptor beta chains from one sample, sequenced in a study of T cells expressing NK-cell markers (dated by TCRdb to 2018 to 2021). The method behind the library was 5' RACE. The instrument given in TCRdb is Illumina HiSeq 2000. The reads, reprocessed by TCRdb, yield one row per CDR3 protein sequence and no DNA. This sample's listing comprises roughly 380,000 distinct CDR3 sequences. The ten largest clonotypes hold around 5.3% of the sample. The sequenced material came from blood T cells: a sorted CD56 or NKG2C T cell subset, CD4+ or CD8+ T cells, or bulk PBMC T cells (not recorded which). The receptors come from a man aged 18-75 years in good health.

The chain uses TRBV12-3 or TRBV12-4 and TRBJ1-4. The CDR3 is made up of 14 amino acids. This CDR3 is CASSLQAGMAKLFF.

J is TRBJ1-1 and V is TRBV7-9; without DNA, the TCRdb call of TRBD1 cannot be checked. CDR1 and CDR2 (germline): SEHNR, FQNEAQ (reference sequence). There are 16 residues in the CDR3. This CDR3 reads CASSLYGTGQGTEAFF. Supplemented by reference TRBV7-9 and TRBJ1-1, the full variable domain reads DTGVSQNPRHKITKRGQNVTFRCDPISEHNRLYWYRQTLGQGPEFLTYFQNEAQLEKSRLLSDRFSAERPKGSFSTLEIQRTEQGDSAMYLCASSLYGTGQGTEAFFGQGTRLTVV.

The genes are TRBV5-5 and TRBJ2-7. This CDR3 contains 13 residues. Germline V CDR1 and CDR2: SGHKS, YYEKEE (reference sequence). CDR3 sequence: CASSYGGGYEQYF.